The clone carrying this T cell receptor (beta chain) was counted between two and nine times. Its antigen is unknown. The data were taken from a study of T cells in localized non-small cell lung cancer. The repertoire was sequenced with immunoSEQ multiplex PCR; TCRdb's copy has only in-frame clones and lacks some. This sample has roughly 25,000 clones; roughly 87% occur once, and the top ten carry around 28%. Study-wide points: Owing to sequencing of a solitary tumor region, heterogeneity cannot be discounted. Uninvolved adjacent lung showed peak T cell clonality, exceeding tumor.

Trimming cost V 4 bases and J 5 bases; bases outside gene matches: 12. CDR1 and CDR2 from the germline V gene are SGHRS and YFSETQ. The CDR3 contains 16 residues. This specimen consisted of peripheral blood, obtained before any cancer treatment. The receptor was derived from a male donor aged 60 or over with stage I squamous cell lung carcinoma. The chain is built from TRBV5-1 and TRBJ2-5; 9 nucleotides align to TRBD1. CDR3 region: CASSQDRDREVETQYF. CDR3 nucleotides: TGCGCCAGCAGCCAAGACCGGGACAGGGAAGTGGAGACCCAGTACTTC.